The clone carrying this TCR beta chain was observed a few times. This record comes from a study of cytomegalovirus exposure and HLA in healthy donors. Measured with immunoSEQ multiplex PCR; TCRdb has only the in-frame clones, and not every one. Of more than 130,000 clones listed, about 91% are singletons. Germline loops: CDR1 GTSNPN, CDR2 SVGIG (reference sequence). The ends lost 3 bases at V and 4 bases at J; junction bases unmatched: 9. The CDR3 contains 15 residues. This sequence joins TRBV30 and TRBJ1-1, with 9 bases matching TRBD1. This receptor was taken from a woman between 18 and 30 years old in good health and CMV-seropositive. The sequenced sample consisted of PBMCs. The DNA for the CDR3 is TGTGCCTGGAGCGAAGATGGACAGGGGATCACTGAAGCTTTCTTT. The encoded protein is CAWSEDGQGITEAFF.